This record looks at one TCR beta chain sequence and its context. The antigen is not known. This entry belongs to a study of early T cells in non-severe SARS-CoV-2 infection. In the study overall: Sequencing was performed on bulk RNA from unsorted whole blood, leaving chains unpaired. Study conclusions and caveats: Reliance on VDJdb matching favored anti-spike CD8 responses; private and CD4 specificities were missed.

TCRdb used MiXCR to reprocess the 5' RACE reads, holding one entry per CDR3 protein. The top ten hold roughly 6.9% of the sample, which has 48,000 or so distinct CDR3 sequences, around 6.5% seen once. This TCR was recovered from an adult who was a healthcare worker with PCR-confirmed SARS-CoV-2 infection or an uninfected control (not recorded which). The specimen was whole blood, collected at baseline.

DNA of the CDR3: TGCGCCAGCAGCTTGGAGGGGGGTCAGCCCCAGCATTTT. This translates into CASSLEGGQPQHF. The chain has TRBV5-1 and TRBJ1-5, with a tentative D call TRBD1 (6 bases). V was pared by 0 bases and J by 6 bases, with 7 bases between. The length of the CDR3 is 13 residues. Germline-derived CDR1 and CDR2 are SGHRS and YFSETQ.